One sample yielded the 10 T cell receptor beta chains listed below, sequenced in a study of regulatory T cells in long-lasting Graves disease. Time point in this sample: persistent/refractory GD, antithyroid drugs over 5 years with positive TRAb. Construction of the TCR library relied on RNA isolated from PBMCs. With iRepertoire HTBI primers and Arm-PCR of CDR3 regions, TCR beta libraries were built. TCRdb ran MiXCR on the multiplex PCR reads and lists one entry per CDR3 protein. The sample has around 340,000 distinct CDR3 sequences, around a fifth seen once. This specimen consisted of peripheral blood mononuclear cells (PBMCs), obtained when the disease was refractory, from a patient treated with antithyroid drugs. The receptors were gathered from a female donor with Graves disease.

This clonotype was observed at least ten times. This chain joins TRBV12-3 or TRBV12-4 and TRBJ1-2; 7 positions match TRBD1. The CDR3 covers 14 residues. V was pared by 6 bases and J by 0 bases, with 4 bases of the junction left unmatched. CDR3 DNA sequence: TGTGCCAGCAGCCGGGACAGAACTAACTATGGCTACACCTTC. Its protein product is CASSRDRTNYGYTF.

This clonotype was counted a few times. The V and J genes are TRBV5-6 and TRBJ2-7; 7 bases align to TRBD1. CDR3 size: 15 residues. Germline CDR1 is SGHDT and CDR2 is YYEEEE. After removal of 5 bases from V and 3 bases from J, the junction contained 11 bases not matched to a gene. The DNA of the CDR3 is TGTGCCAGCAGTTTTCGGGACAGAGGGGGCTACGAGCAGTACTTC. Its translation is CASSFRDRGGYEQYF.

This clonotype showed up many times. The rearrangement uses TRBV3-1 and TRBJ2-7, with unresolved D. The germline gives CDR1 LGHDT, CDR2 YNNKEL (reference sequence). The V gene lost 4 bases and the J gene lost 0 bases, with 4 bases spanning the gap. The CDR3 has 12 residues. The DNA of the CDR3 is TGTGCCAGCAGCCGTTACTCCTACGAGCAGTACTTC. Residues: CASSRYSYEQYF.

This clonotype occurred a few times. J is TRBJ2-2 and V is TRBV5-1, with D uncertain. This CDR3 region has 16 residues. V was clipped by 0 bases and J by 3 bases, with 12 bases between them. Germline CDR1 is SGHRS and CDR2 is YFSETQ. The CDR3: CASSLVISRYTGELFF. The CDR3 DNA reads TGCGCCAGCAGCTTGGTCATCTCCCGCTACACCGGGGAGCTGTTTTTT.

The V gene is TRBV5-6, the J gene TRBJ1-6, with D possibly TRBD1 on 5 matching bases. Germline V gene lookup returns CDR1 SGHDT and CDR2 YYEEEE. Trimming left V 4 bases short and J 6 bases short, with 11 bases between. This CDR3 has 14 residues. The CDR3, as DNA: TGTGCCAGCAGCGCGGACATGGGTAATTCACCCCTCCACTTT. It specifies CASSADMGNSPLHF.

The table lists this clonotype with many counts. The gene calls are TRBV12-5 and TRBJ2-2; TRBD1 agrees at 7 bases. Trimming at V came to 4 bases and at J to 3 bases, leaving 11 bases not matched to a gene. This CDR3 region has 17 residues. Per the germline V gene, CDR1 is LGHNT and CDR2 is FRNRAP. CDR3 in amino acids: CASGYRQDRAYTGELFF. In DNA, the CDR3 is TGTGCTAGTGGTTATAGACAAGACAGGGCTTACACCGGGGAGCTGTTTTTT.

This clonotype was counted at least ten times. The V gene is TRBV27, the J gene TRBJ2-2; 12 bases fit TRBD1. The CDR3 has 17 residues. Germline V lookup: CDR1 MNHEY, CDR2 SMNVEV (reference sequence). The V and J ends lost 5 bases and 0 bases, in that order; junction bases with no gene match: 4. The CDR3 region is CASSLGTGGANTGELFF. The DNA of the CDR3 is TGTGCCAGCAGTCTCGGGACAGGGGGCGCGAACACCGGGGAGCTGTTTTTT.

There are many counts of this clonotype. The rearrangement links TRBV18 to TRBJ1-6; D uncertain. Between the trimmed V and J ends, which lost 3 bases and 9 bases, there was a span of 15 bases. The CDR3 loop spans 15 amino acids. The germline CDR1 and CDR2 sequences are KGHSH and LQKENI. The CDR3 protein is CASSPNLPGGSPLHF. CDR3 in DNA: TGTGCCAGCTCACCTAACTTACCAGGCGGTTCACCCCTCCACTTT. Filled out from reference TRBV18 and TRBJ1-6, the complete variable domain reads NAGVMQNPRHLVRRRGQEARLRCSPMKGHSHVYWYRQLPEEGLKFMVYLQKENIIDESGMPKERFSAEFPKEGPSILRIQQVVRGDSAAYFCASSPNLPGGSPLHFGNGTRLTVT.

This clonotype came up many times. The chain recombines TRBV29-1 with TRBJ1-1; maybe TRBD1 (5 bases). The ends were cut back, 7 bases at V and 0 bases at J, with 9 bases in the middle. Germline V gene sequence: CDR1 SQVTM, CDR2 ANQGSEA. CDR3 size: 12 residues. The CDR3 loop is CSGGGMNTEAFF. In nucleotides, the CDR3 is TGCAGCGGGGGGGGGATGAACACTGAAGCTTTCTTT.

This clonotype was counted many times. The chain recombines TRBV24-1 with TRBJ1-6, with 9 bases fitting TRBD1. There are 16 residues in the CDR3. Trimming removed 4 bases from V and 7 bases from J; junction bases left unmatched: 7. Per germline, CDR1 KGHDR and CDR2 SFDVKD. CDR3 nucleotide sequence: TGTGCCACCAGTGAAGGGGGGACAGGGTTCAATTCACCCCTCCACTTT. Its protein is CATSEGGTGFNSPLHF.